What follows describes a single T cell receptor beta chain. What it binds is unknown. TCRdb re-called the 5' RACE reads and gives one entry per CDR3 protein, without DNA. The sample data list some 170,000 distinct CDR3 sequences. Blood samples measuring around 2.6 ml were taken per donor. No sorting of T cells preceded isolation of total RNA from whole blood. This sample was included in a study of monozygotic twins with inflammatory bowel disease. Study-wide results and caveats: For IBD patients, clonotypes shared with others were fewer than for healthy twins, especially with disease activity.

The germline V gene encodes CDR1 KGHSH and CDR2 LQKENI. The CDR3 covers 15 residues. This TCR was sampled from a human donor with ulcerative colitis or Crohn's disease, or a healthy co-twin of an affected twin (not recorded which). The chain employs TRBV18 and TRBJ1-1. Sequencing used blood. Here the CDR3 reads CASSSSSGTGSEAFF. The variable domain in full, completed from reference TRBV18 and TRBJ1-1, reads NAGVMQNPRHLVRRRGQEARLRCSPMKGHSHVYWYRQLPEEGLKFMVYLQKENIIDESGMPKERFSAEFPKEGPSILRIQQVVRGDSAAYFCASSSSSGTGSEAFFGQGTRLTVV.